Listed below are T cell receptor beta chains from one sample, sequenced in a study of PD-L1 blockade in urothelial cancer. Libraries were prepared by immunoSEQ multiplex PCR; TCRdb keeps only in-frame clonotypes and omits some of them. The sample carries 130,000 or so clones, about 81% recorded once. The sample in question was PBMCs, obtained around atezolizumab (anti-PD-L1) treatment. The receptors come from a man over 45 with urothelial cancer. CDR3s include the opening cysteine and the closing phenylalanine or tryptophan. The D gene is left open where the match is weak. Clone size, where shown, is once, few, many, or a class for clones that have expanded.

- TRBJ2-7 TRBV11-2 16 TRBD2 CASSPRTSGSSYEQYF TGTGCCAGCAGCCCTCGGACTAGCGGGAGCTCCTACGAGCAGTACTTC
- TRBJ1-1 TRBV7-2 14 - CASSLAGGRAEAFF TGTGCCAGCAGCTTAGCGGGGGGGAGAGCTGAAGCTTTCTTT
- TRBJ2-3 TRBV30 13 TRBD2 CAWNSGNTDTQYF TGTGCCTGGAATAGCGGGAACACAGATACGCAGTATTTT
- TRBJ2-7 TRBV18 13 - CASSPGGTYEQYF TGTGCCAGCTCACCGGGGGGTACCTACGAGCAGTACTTC
- TRBJ1-1 TRBV19 14 - CASSQEADHTEAFF TGTGCCAGTAGCCAGGAGGCCGACCACACTGAAGCTTTCTTT
- TRBJ1-2 TRBV7-8 13 TRBD1 CASGTGAHWGYTF TGTGCCAGTGGGACAGGGGCACATTGGGGCTACACCTTC
- TRBJ2-5 TRBV9 14 - CASSVDGVAETQYF TGTGCCAGCAGCGTAGACGGGGTTGCGGAGACCCAGTACTTC
- TRBJ1-4 TRBV18 13 - CASALGLNEKLFF TGTGCCAGCGCCCTCGGACTTAATGAAAAACTGTTTTTT
- TRBJ2-7 TRBV18 12 - CASSFDTYEQYF TGTGCCAGCTCATTTGACACTTACGAGCAGTACTTC
- TRBJ2-3 TRBV18 15 - CASSRGGTSTDTQYF TGTGCCAGCTCACGGGGTGGGACTAGCACAGATACGCAGTATTTT
- TRBJ1-1 TRBV16 15 - CASSQSRSRWTEAFF TGTGCCAGCAGCCAATCTCGGTCGCGGTGGACTGAAGCTTTCTTT
- TRBJ1-1 TRBV7-7 13 - CASSVNPDTEAFF TGTGCTAGCAGCGTTAACCCGGACACTGAAGCTTTCTTT
- TRBJ2-7 TRBV25-1 14 - CASSDGLPPYEQYF TGTGCCAGCAGTGACGGACTGCCGCCCTACGAGCAGTACTTC
- TRBJ2-1 TRBV11-2 15 TRBD2 CASSLAGLSYNEQFF TGTGCCAGCAGCTTAGCGGGACTATCTTACAATGAGCAGTTCTTC
- TRBJ2-7 TRBV28 15 TRBD1 CASSFLGQGPYEQYF TGTGCCAGCAGTTTTCTCGGACAGGGGCCCTACGAGCAGTACTTC
- TRBJ2-7 TRBV5-1 14 TRBD1 CASSSGTGSYEQYF TGCGCCAGCAGCTCCGGGACAGGGTCCTACGAGCAGTACTTC
- TRBJ2-5 TRBV4-1 18 TRBD2 CASSQSYPGLEYQETQYF TGCGCCAGCAGCCAATCGTATCCGGGACTAGAGTACCAAGAGACCCAGTACTTC
many TRBJ2-5 TRBV7-6 14 TRBD1 CASSFGQGRETQYF TGTGCCAGCAGCTTCGGACAGGGACGAGAGACCCAGTACTTC
- TRBJ2-7 TRBV6-1 14 - CASNGGQTIDEQYF TGTGCGAGCAACGGGGGACAGACGATCGACGAGCAGTACTTC
- TRBJ2-3 TRBV7-2 13 TRBD2 CASSLFLAGEQYF TGTGCCAGCAGCTTATTTTTAGCGGGAGAGCAGTATTTT
- TRBJ1-6 TRBV7-8 19 TRBD1 CASSLLSTPGQQFGSPLHF TGTGCCAGCAGTCTCCTCTCAACGCCGGGACAGCAGTTTGGTTCACCCCTCCACTTT
- TRBJ1-2 TRBV9 13 TRBD1 CASSKQGVGGYTF TGTGCCAGCAGCAAGCAGGGGGTGGGCGGCTACACCTTC
once TRBJ2-1 TRBV28 16 TRBD1 CASSPPPQGVNNEQFF TGTGCCAGCAGCCCCCCACCCCAGGGGGTTAACAATGAGCAGTTCTTC
- TRBJ1-3 TRBV28 13 - CASRTGTGNTIYF TGTGCCAGCAGGACAGGTACTGGAAACACCATATATTTT
- TRBJ2-6 TRBV5-1 15 - CASSLMSSGANVLTF TGCGCCAGCAGCTTAATGAGCTCTGGGGCCAACGTCCTGACTTTC
- TRBJ2-3 TRBV7-6 16 - CASSLRAPGGTDTQYF TGTGCCAGCAGCTTAAGGGCCCCAGGGGGCACAGATACGCAGTATTTT
few TRBJ2-3 TRBV7-3 12 - CASSLPSDTQYF TGTGCCAGCAGCCTCCCGTCAGATACGCAGTATTTT
- TRBJ2-1 TRBV4-1 17 - CASSQDTQRPLYNEQFF TGCGCCAGCAGCCAAGATACCCAGCGCCCTCTCTACAATGAGCAGTTCTTC
once TRBJ2-1 TRBV7-3 13 TRBD1 CASSADRGNEQFF TGTGCCAGCAGCGCGGACAGGGGCAACGAGCAGTTCTTC
once TRBJ1-6 TRBV5-1 15 TRBD1 CASSSLDRGKTPLHF TGCGCCAGCAGCTCCTTGGACAGGGGTAAGACACCCCTCCACTTT
- TRBJ2-5 TRBV5-4 14 TRBD2 CASSPIAGGETQYF TGTGCCAGCAGCCCAATAGCGGGAGGAGAGACCCAGTACTTC
- TRBJ2-7 TRBV5-1 15 TRBD1 CASSLRTGPSYEQYF TGCGCCAGCAGCTTGAGGACAGGGCCTTCCTACGAGCAGTACTTC
- TRBJ2-7 TRBV7-9 14 - CASSPDKGSYEQYF TGTGCCAGCAGCCCGGACAAAGGCTCCTACGAGCAGTACTTC
- TRBJ1-6 TRBV30 13 TRBD1 CAWKTGLYSPLHF TGTGCCTGGAAGACAGGGTTGTATTCACCCCTCCACTTT
- TRBJ2-5 TRBV19 13 - CASNPHRGETQYF TGTGCCAGTAACCCCCACCGGGGGGAGACCCAGTACTTC
- TRBJ2-1 TRBV7-3 14 - CASSISGERDEQFF TGTGCCAGCAGCATCTCGGGAGAGAGGGATGAGCAGTTCTTC
- TRBJ1-4 TRBV28 15 TRBD1 CASSLPRQGGEKLFF TGTGCCAGCAGTTTACCCCGACAGGGGGGAGAAAAACTGTTTTTT
- TRBJ2-3 TRBV10-1 15 TRBD2 CASSQSGRATDTQYF TGCGCCAGCAGTCAGAGCGGGAGGGCCACAGATACGCAGTATTTT
- TRBJ2-1 TRBV28 18 TRBD2 CASRRTSGGLSSYNEQFF TGTGCCAGCAGGCGTACTAGCGGGGGCCTGAGCTCCTACAATGAGCAGTTCTTC
- TRBJ2-1 TRBV5-4 15 TRBD2 CASSLPAGAYNEQFF TGTGCCAGCAGCTTGCCAGCGGGAGCGTACAATGAGCAGTTCTTC
- TRBJ2-2 TRBV10-3 14 TRBD2 CAIGLAGGKGELFF TGTGCCATCGGACTAGCGGGAGGGAAGGGGGAGCTGTTTTTT
- TRBJ1-2 TRBV25-1 12 TRBD1 CATGDRRYGYTF TGTGCCACCGGGGACAGGCGCTATGGCTACACCTTC
- TRBJ2-6 TRBV19 16 - CASLPGAESGANVLTF TGTGCCAGCCTCCCCGGAGCGGAGTCCGGGGCCAACGTCCTGACTTTC